This T cell receptor beta chain originates from a study of PD-1 blockade in classical Hodgkin lymphoma. Overall study context: Every 2 weeks, patients got 3 mg/kg intravenous nivolumab. Findings and caveats of the study: Significantly greater TCR diversity emerged by C4D1 in CD4+ cells but not CD8+ cells.

All patients relapsed after autologous stem cell transplantation, and brentuximab vedotin exposure varied. The CDR3 has 15 residues. Germline V lookup: CDR1 ENHRY, CDR2 SYGVKD. Trimming pared 6 bases from V and 1 base from J, leaving 15 bases between. Repertoires were generated with immunoSEQ multiplex PCR, while TCRdb's copy carries only in-frame clones and drops some. Of around 10,000 clones listed, roughly 76% are singletons. As to this clone: The antigen remains undetermined.

This TCR came from a human donor with classical Hodgkin lymphoma. This sequence joins TRBV10-3 and TRBJ2-5, with D uncertain. The sample in question was peripheral blood mononuclear cells (PBMCs), obtained at baseline. CDR3 nucleotides: TGTGCCATCAGCAACGGCGCCTTAGTCCAAGAGACCCAGTACTTC. It encodes CAISNGALVQETQYF.